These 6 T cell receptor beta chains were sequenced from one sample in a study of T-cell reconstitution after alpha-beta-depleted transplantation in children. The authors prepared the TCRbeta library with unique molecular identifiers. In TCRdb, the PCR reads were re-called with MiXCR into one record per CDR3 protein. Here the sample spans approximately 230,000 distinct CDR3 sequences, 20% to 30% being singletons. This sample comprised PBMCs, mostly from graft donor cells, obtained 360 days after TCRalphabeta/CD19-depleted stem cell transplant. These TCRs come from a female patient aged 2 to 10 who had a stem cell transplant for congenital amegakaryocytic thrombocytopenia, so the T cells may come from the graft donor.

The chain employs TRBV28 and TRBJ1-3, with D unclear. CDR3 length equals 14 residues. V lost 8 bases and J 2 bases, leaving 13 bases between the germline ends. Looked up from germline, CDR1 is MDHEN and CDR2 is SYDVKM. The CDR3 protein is CASRRLLPGNTIYF. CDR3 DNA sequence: TGTGCCAGCCGGAGGCTTCTCCCTGGAAACACCATATATTTT.

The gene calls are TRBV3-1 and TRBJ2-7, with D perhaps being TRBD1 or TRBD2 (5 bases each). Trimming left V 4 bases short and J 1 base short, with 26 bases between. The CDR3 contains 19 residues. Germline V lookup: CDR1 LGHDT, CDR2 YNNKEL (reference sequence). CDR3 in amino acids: CASSPSTSLSGARSYEQYF. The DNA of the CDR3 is TGTGCCAGCAGCCCCTCTACATCTCTCTCCGGGGCTCGGTCCTACGAGCAGTACTTC.

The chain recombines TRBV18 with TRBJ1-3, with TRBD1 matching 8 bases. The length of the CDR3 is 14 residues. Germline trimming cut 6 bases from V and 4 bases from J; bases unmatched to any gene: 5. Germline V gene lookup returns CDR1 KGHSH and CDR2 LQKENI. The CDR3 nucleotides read TGTGCCAGCTCGACCGACAGGGGCGGAAACACCATATATTTT. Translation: CASSTDRGGNTIYF. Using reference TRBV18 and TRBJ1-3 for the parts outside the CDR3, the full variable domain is NAGVMQNPRHLVRRRGQEARLRCSPMKGHSHVYWYRQLPEEGLKFMVYLQKENIIDESGMPKERFSAEFPKEGPSILRIQQVVRGDSAAYFCASSTDRGGNTIYFGEGSWLTVV.

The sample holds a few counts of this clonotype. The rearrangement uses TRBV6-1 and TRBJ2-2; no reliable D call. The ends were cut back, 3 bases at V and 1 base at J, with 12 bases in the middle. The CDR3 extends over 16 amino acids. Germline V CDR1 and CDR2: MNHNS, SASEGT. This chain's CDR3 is CASSEGSRRNTGELFF. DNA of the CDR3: TGTGCCAGCAGTGAGGGAAGCAGGAGGAACACCGGGGAGCTGTTTTTT.

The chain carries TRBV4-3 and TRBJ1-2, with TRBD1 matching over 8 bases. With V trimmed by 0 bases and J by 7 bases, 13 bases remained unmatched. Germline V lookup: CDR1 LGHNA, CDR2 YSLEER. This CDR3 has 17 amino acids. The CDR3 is CASSQDPVDRVVSGYTF. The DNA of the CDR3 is TGCGCCAGCAGCCAAGACCCCGTGGACAGGGTGGTCTCTGGCTACACCTTC.

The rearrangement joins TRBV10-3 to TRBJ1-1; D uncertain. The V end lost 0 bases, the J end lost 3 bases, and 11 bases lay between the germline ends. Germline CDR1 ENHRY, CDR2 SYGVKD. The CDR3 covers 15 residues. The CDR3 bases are TGTGCCATCAGTGAGTCGTGGGGTGTGTACACTGAAGCTTTCTTT. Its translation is CAISESWGVYTEAFF.